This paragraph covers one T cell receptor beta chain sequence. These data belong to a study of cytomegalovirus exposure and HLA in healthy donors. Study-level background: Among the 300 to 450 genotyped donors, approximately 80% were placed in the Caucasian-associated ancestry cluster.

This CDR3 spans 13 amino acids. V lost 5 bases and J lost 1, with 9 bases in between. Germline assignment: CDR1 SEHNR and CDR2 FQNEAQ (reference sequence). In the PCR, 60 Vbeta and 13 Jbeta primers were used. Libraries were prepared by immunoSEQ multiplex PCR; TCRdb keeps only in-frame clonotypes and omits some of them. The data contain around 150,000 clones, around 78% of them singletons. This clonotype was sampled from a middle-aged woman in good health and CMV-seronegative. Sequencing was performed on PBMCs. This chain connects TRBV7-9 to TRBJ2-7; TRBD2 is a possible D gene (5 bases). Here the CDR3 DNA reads TGTGCCAGCAGCCCCGGGATATCCTACGAGCAGTACTTC. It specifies CASSPGISYEQYF.